The clone carrying this TCR beta chain was observed a few times. The data derive from a study of T-cell reconstitution after alpha-beta-depleted transplantation in children. Preparing the TCRbeta library involved the use of unique molecular identifiers. TCRdb used MiXCR to reprocess the PCR reads, holding one entry per CDR3 protein. This table has approximately 400,000 distinct CDR3 sequences, around 16% appearing once. Germline V CDR1 and CDR2: MGHDK, SYGVNS. The CDR3 runs 15 residues. J lost 6 bases, V lost 6 bases, and 12 bases had no gene match. This clonotype was obtained from a boy under two years old who had a stem cell transplant for Wiskott-Aldrich syndrome, so the T cells may come from the graft donor. The chain carries TRBV25-1 and TRBJ2-7; TRBD1 aligns across 9 bases. The starting material was PBMCs, mostly from graft donor cells, obtained 360 days after TCRalphabeta/CD19-depleted stem cell transplant. CDR3 in DNA: TGTGCCAGCAGATCACCGGGACAGGGAATAAGCGAGCAGTACTTC. This translates into CASRSPGQGISEQYF.